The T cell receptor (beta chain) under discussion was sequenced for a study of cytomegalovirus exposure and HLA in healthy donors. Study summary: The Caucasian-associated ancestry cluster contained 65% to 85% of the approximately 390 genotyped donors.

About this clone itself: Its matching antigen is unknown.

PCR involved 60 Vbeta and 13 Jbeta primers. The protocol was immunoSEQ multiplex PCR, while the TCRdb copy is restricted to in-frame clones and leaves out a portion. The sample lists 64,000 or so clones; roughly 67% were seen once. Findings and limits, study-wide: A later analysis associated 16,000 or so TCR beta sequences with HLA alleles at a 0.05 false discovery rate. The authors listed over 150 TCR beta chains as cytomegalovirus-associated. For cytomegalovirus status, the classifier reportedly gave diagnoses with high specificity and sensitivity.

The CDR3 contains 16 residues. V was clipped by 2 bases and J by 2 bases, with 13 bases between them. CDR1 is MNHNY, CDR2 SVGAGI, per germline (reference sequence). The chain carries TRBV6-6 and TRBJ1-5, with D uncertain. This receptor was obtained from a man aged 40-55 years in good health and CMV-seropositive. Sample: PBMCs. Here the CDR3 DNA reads TGTGCCAGCAGTTACGGGGAGGGTTTCGGCAATCAGCCCCAGCATTTT. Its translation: CASSYGEGFGNQPQHF.